The present TCR beta chain was sequenced within a study of T-cell memory formation after mild COVID-19. Whole-study context: For the most part, TCR clusters were specific to one donor. Whole-study findings and limits: Pre-infection memory held some responding clones, suggesting pre-existing cross-reactive T cells responded. Of the contracting clones, CD4+ ones lay mainly in CM and EM, and CD8+ ones in EMRA. What remained unconfirmed was the SARS-CoV-2 specificity of second-wave clones peaking on day 37.

This clonotype was picked up a small number of times. Its antigen is still unknown. MiXCR was run by TCRdb on the 5' RACE reads, yielding one entry per CDR3 protein. The profile shows some 350,000 distinct CDR3 sequences, roughly 13% of them singletons. CDR1 and CDR2 from the germline V gene are MNHEY and SMNVEV (reference sequence). Unmatched junction bases numbered 10, after V lost 5 bases and J lost 0 bases. The CDR3 is 17 residues long. Sequenced sample: PBMCs or a T cell subset sorted from them (not recorded which). The chain uses TRBV27 and TRBJ2-5, with 9 positions matching TRBD2. This sequence originates from a man between 18 and 35 years old who had mild COVID-19 (a few samples of this study predate the infection). Cell type and time point are not known. Here the CDR3 reads CASSVLQRGVNQETQYF. The CDR3 DNA is TGTGCCAGCAGTGTCCTTCAGCGGGGGGTGAACCAAGAGACCCAGTACTTC.